The 7 T cell receptor beta chains below all came from one sample that was sequenced in a study of blood T cells in healthy people across ages (dated by TCRdb to between 2014 and 2017). Library generation was performed with 5' RACE. Sequencing used an Illumina HiSeq 2500. The second PCR ran for roughly 6 to 11 cycles and used a J-beta primer mix along with a sample-barcoded 5' primer. The public sequencing data were trimmed at Q25 with fastp and processed into clonotypes with MiXCR by TCRdb, which kept only in-frame beta chains. Rows with a matching CDR3 protein are joined into one entry that keeps the most common DNA and genes. For this sample there are about 730,000 distinct CDR3 sequences; roughly 41% appear just once. The ten largest clones take up about 20% of the sample. The sequenced sample consisted of blood. The source of these receptors is an older woman in good health.

This clonotype has just a few counts. CDR3 loop: CASSRGGAETQYF. CDR3 in DNA: TGTGCCAGCAGCAGAGGGGGCGCAGAGACCCAGTACTTC. This chain uses TRBV28 with TRBJ2-5; the match to TRBD1 covers 7 bases. This CDR3 spans 13 amino acids. Germline CDR1 reads MDHEN; CDR2 reads SYDVKM. The J segment lost 4 bases and the V segment lost 6 bases, leaving 5 bases of the junction unmatched. Combining the CDR3 with reference TRBV28 and TRBJ2-5 gives the whole variable domain DVKVTQSSRYLVKRTGEKVFLECVQDMDHENMFWYRQDPGLGLRLIYFSYDVKMKEKGDIPEGYSVSREKKERFSLILESASTNQTSMYLCASSRGGAETQYFGPGTRLLVL.

The chain has TRBV7-9 and TRBJ2-4; D possibly corresponds to TRBD2 (5 bases). There are 16 residues in the CDR3. V lost 4 bases and J lost 2, with 15 bases in between. The germline V gene encodes CDR1 SEHNR and CDR2 FQNEAQ (reference sequence). CDR3 nucleotide sequence: TGTGCCAGCAGCTCATCTAGCATGCGAACCAAAAACATTCAGTACTTC. Amino acids: CASSSSSMRTKNIQYF.

This chain uses TRBV11-2 with TRBJ2-7, with 7 bases aligning to TRBD2. The CDR3 length is 15 residues. The germline V gene has CDR1 SGHAT and CDR2 FQNNGV. V lost 0 bases and J lost 3; bases outside the gene matches: 5. The CDR3 region is CASSLDPSGYYEQYF. The CDR3 DNA follows: TGTGCCAGCAGCTTAGACCCTAGCGGATACTACGAGCAGTACTTC.

V usage is TRBV12-3 or TRBV12-4 and J usage is TRBJ2-3, with 9 bases fitting TRBD1. This CDR3 is 15 amino acids long. J was trimmed by 5 bases and V by 2 bases; bases with no gene match: 5. The CDR3 DNA follows: TGTGCCAGCAGTTTAACTGGACAGGGGAGAGATACGCAGTATTTT. It codes for CASSLTGQGRDTQYF.

Note on this clonotype: The junction differs from germline at one of its ends, possibly a read error. The CDR3: CANSQVVDTQYF. In DNA form, the CDR3 reads TGTGCCAACAGCCAAGTCGTGGATACGCAGTATTTT. The chain is built from TRBV3-1 and TRBJ2-3, with D uncertain. The CDR3 has 12 amino acids. The germline gives CDR1 LGHDT, CDR2 YNNKEL (reference sequence).

A few counts support this clonotype. The V call is TRBV6-6, the J call TRBJ2-1; TRBD1 matches at 8 bases. This CDR3 contains 16 residues. CDR1 is MNHNY and CDR2 is SVGAGI in the germline V gene (reference sequence). Trimming took 0 bases from V and 4 from J; bases not matched to a gene: 5. CDR3 region: CASSYSRQGWYNEQFF. CDR3 DNA sequence: TGTGCCAGCAGTTACTCGAGACAGGGGTGGTACAATGAGCAGTTCTTC.

This chain connects TRBV6-1 to TRBJ1-4, with a weak D call TRBD1 (5 bases). The CDR3 loop spans 14 amino acids. CDR1 is MNHNS, CDR2 SASEGT, per germline. V lost 7 bases, J lost 4 bases, and 13 bases lay in between. The CDR3 reads CASTRTLNNEKLFF. The CDR3 bases are TGTGCCAGCACCCGGACACTGAATAATGAAAAACTGTTTTTT.